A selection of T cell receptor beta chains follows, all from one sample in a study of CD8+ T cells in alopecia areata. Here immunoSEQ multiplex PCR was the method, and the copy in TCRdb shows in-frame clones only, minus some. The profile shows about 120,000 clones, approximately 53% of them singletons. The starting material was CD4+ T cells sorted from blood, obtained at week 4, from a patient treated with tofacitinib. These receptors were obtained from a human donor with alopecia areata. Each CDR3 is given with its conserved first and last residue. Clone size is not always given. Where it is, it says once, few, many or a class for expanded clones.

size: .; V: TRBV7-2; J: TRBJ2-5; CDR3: CASRKGLAGVSGWQETQYF
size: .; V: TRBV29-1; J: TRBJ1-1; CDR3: CSVDRGADTEAFF
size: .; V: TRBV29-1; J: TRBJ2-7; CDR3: CSVEDRASSGSYEQYF
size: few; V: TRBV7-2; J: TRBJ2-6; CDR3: CASSPQGGPGANVLTF
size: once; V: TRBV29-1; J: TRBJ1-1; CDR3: CSGGQGEAFF
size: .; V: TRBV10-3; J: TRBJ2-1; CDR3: CAISESTSGHNEQFF
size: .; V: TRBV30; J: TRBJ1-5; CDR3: CAWSAFTPDQPQHF
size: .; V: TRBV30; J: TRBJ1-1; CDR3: CAWTYTGSTEAFF
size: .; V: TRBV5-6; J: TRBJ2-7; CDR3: CASSRRTGGDEQYF
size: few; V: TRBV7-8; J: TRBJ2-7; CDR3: CASSPGATGYEQYF
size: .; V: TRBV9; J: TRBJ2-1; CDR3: CASSVRTAPSYNEQFF
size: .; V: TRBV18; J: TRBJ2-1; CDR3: CASSLGTGTYNEQFF
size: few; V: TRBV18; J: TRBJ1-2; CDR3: CASSKAADSYGYTF
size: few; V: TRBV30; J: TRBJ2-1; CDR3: CAWSRGLAGSSYNEQFF
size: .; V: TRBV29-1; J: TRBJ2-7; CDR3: CSVVLQYSYEQYF
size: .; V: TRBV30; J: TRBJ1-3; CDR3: CAWARQESSGNTIYF
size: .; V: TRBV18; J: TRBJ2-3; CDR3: CASSPSGPSTDTQYF
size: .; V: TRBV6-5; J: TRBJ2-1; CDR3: CASSYGGTSANEQFF
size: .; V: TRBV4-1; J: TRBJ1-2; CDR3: CASSQVGGTYSF
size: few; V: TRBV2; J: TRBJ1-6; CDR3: CASKDRDNSPLHF
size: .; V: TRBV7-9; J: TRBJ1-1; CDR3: CASSTGREAFF
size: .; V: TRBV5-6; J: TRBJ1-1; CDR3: CASSRLDEAFF
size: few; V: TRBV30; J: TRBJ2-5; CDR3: CAWSSQETQYF
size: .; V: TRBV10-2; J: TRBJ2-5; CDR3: CASSESRREETQYF
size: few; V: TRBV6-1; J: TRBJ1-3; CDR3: CASSEAGQVTGNTIYF
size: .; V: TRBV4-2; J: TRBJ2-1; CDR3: CASSQEGSYNEQFF
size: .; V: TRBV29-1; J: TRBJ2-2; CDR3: CSVGLSGNTGELFF
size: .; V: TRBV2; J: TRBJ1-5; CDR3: CASSMGGVNQPQHF
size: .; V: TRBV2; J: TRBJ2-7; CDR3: CASSSTSSTAYEQYF
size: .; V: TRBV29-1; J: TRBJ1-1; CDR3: CSVVEQGAGTEAFF
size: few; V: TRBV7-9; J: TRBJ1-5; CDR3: CASSYGDSNQPQHF
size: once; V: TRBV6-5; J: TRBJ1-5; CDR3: CASSKQGGNQPQHF
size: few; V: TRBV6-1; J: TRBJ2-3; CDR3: CASKTTAGTDTQYF
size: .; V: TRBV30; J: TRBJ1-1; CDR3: CAWSPGTGMGEAFF
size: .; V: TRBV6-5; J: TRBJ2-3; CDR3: CASTEPGRDTQYF
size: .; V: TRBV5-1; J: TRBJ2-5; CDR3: CASSFGRDGGTQYF
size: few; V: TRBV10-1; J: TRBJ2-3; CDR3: CASSDVGAGGSTDTQYF
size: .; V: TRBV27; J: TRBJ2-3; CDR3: CASSRDLGTDTQYF
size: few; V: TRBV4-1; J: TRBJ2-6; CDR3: CASSQAWDRVVAGANVLTF
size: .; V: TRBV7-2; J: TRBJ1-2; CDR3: CASSLGGTSSSYGYTF
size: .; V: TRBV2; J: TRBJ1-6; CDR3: CASSDWQGKSPLHF
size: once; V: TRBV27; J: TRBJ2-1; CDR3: CASSLQGHEQFF
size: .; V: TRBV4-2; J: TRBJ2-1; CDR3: CASSQASGPTYNEQFF
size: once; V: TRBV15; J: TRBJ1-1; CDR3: CATSSGSIGTEAFF
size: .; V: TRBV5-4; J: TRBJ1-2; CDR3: CASSEQGGGYTF
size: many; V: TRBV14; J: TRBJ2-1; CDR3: CASSLEFRGSYNEQFF
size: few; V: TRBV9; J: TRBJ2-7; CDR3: CASSVGGPLSSYEQYF
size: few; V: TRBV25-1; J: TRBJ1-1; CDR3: CASSGTGKTEAFF
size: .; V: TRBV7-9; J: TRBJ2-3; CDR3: CASSDGTSGGNTDTQYF
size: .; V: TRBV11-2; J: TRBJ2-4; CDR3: CASSSSVGTLGDIQYF
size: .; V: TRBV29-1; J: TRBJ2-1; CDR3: CSVVQGANEQFF
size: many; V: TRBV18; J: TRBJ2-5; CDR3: CASSPYQETQYF
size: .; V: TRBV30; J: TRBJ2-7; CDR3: CAWRGQGSRYEQYF
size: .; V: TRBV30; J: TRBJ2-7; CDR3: CAWYRDYEQYF
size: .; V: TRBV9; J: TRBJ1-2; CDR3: CASSVSPRAQGGYTF
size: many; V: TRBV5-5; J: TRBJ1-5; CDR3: CASSLGMGGGNQPQHF
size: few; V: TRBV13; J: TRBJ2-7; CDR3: CASSPRASGSSYEQYF